The next 11 T cell receptor beta chains were all read from a single sample in a study of blood T cell repertoires in COVID-19. The repertoire was sequenced with immunoSEQ multiplex PCR; TCRdb's copy has only in-frame clones and lacks some. The table lists approximately 81,000 clones, 91% of them singletons. Sequencing was performed on peripheral blood. These receptors all come from a woman between 50 and 59 years old in a cohort sampled during active COVID-19.

The rearrangement joins TRBV3-1 (or the pseudogene TRBV3-2) to TRBJ1-1, with D perhaps TRBD1 (5 bases). This CDR3 has 15 amino acids. Trimming took 4 bases from V and 1 from J, leaving 13 bases between them. Germline CDR1 LGHDT, CDR2 YNNKEL (reference sequence). The CDR3 coding sequence is TGTGCCAGCAGCCTGACAACCACAGGGAACACTGAAGCTTTCTTT. As protein: CASSLTTTGNTEAFF.

This clone was observed once. The chain combines TRBV10-1 with TRBJ1-1, with 7 nucleotides matching TRBD1. The junction had 7 bases not matched to a gene; V was cut back by 0 bases and J by 9 bases. The CDR3 covers 14 residues. CDR1 and CDR2 from the germline V gene are WNHNN and SYGVQD (reference sequence). CDR3 coding DNA: TGCGCCAGCAGTGAGTCGGGACAGAGGCACCAAGCTTTCTTT. It translates to CASSESGQRHQAFF.

The gene calls are TRBV27 and TRBJ2-3; a weak D match, TRBD2 (6 bases). This CDR3 has 12 residues. Germline V gives CDR1 MNHEY, CDR2 SMNVEV (reference sequence). V gave up 6 bases and J gave up 6 bases, with 10 bases separating them. The CDR3 DNA is TGTGCCAGCAGGGGCGCGGGGGATACGCAGTATTTT. It is translated as CASRGAGDTQYF.

The chain employs TRBV18 and TRBJ2-5, with D perhaps matching TRBD2 (5 bases). Germline V gene sequence: CDR1 KGHSH, CDR2 LQKENI. This CDR3 region has 17 residues. Trimming took off 3 bases at V and 1 base at J, with 18 bases between the two ends. As DNA, the CDR3 is TGTGCCAGCTCACCTAAGGTTGGGGAGATTTTCCAAGAGACCCAGTACTTC. This codes for CASSPKVGEIFQETQYF. The whole variable domain, filled in from reference TRBV18 and TRBJ2-5, reads NAGVMQNPRHLVRRRGQEARLRCSPMKGHSHVYWYRQLPEEGLKFMVYLQKENIIDESGMPKERFSAEFPKEGPSILRIQQVVRGDSAAYFCASSPKVGEIFQETQYFGPGTRLLVL.

The rearrangement links TRBV24-1 to TRBJ2-1, with 7 positions matching TRBD2. Per germline, CDR1 KGHDR and CDR2 SFDVKD. V was clipped by 2 bases and J by 3 bases; unmatched bases: 9. The CDR3 sequence is 17 residues long. CDR3 protein: CATSDSTGTTNYNEQFF. The CDR3 nucleotides read TGTGCCACCAGTGATTCCACCGGGACTACCAACTACAATGAGCAGTTCTTC.

This chain connects TRBV24-1 to TRBJ2-5; D is possibly TRBD2 (7 bases). This CDR3 has 13 residues. V was cut by 5 bases and J by 3 bases, with 9 bases left in between. Germline V gene data show CDR1 as KGHDR and CDR2 as SFDVKD. This CDR3 is CATSVGGEETQYF. The DNA of the CDR3 is TGTGCCACCAGTGTAGGGGGGGAAGAGACCCAGTACTTC.

This chain uses TRBV5-4 with TRBJ2-7; 8 positions agree with TRBD2. The germline V gene encodes CDR1 SGHNT and CDR2 YYREEE (reference sequence). This CDR3 contains 14 residues. V shed 3 bases and J 4 bases; nucleotides not matched to a gene: 6. Written as DNA, the CDR3 is TGTGCCAGCAGCTCCGGGACTAGTGCATACGAGCAGTACTTC. Its translation: CASSSGTSAYEQYF.

J is TRBJ2-3 and V is TRBV6-5, with 11 bases that match TRBD2. V lost 6 bases, J lost 1 base, and 0 bases stayed unmatched. Germline CDR1 and CDR2: MNHEY and SVGAGI. The CDR3 sequence is 14 residues long. The CDR3 reads CASRLAGGTDTQYF. CDR3 DNA sequence: TGTGCCAGCAGACTAGCGGGAGGCACAGATACGCAGTATTTT.

The gene calls are TRBV12-3 or TRBV12-4 and TRBJ1-5; D is undetermined. V was pared by 1 base and J by 8 bases, with 9 bases between. CDR3 length equals 13 residues. The CDR3 sequence is CASSLGEGEPQHF. CDR3 DNA: TGTGCCAGCAGTTTAGGGGAGGGTGAGCCCCAGCATTTT.

This chain links TRBV15 with TRBJ1-6, with 7 bases identical to TRBD1. The junction had 8 bases not matched to a gene; V was cut back by 5 bases and J by 7 bases. CDR3 size: 15 residues. The germline CDR1 and CDR2 sequences are LNHNV and YYDKDF (reference sequence). CDR3: CATSVRQGRNSPLHF. The CDR3 bases are TGTGCCACCAGCGTCCGACAGGGTAGGAATTCACCCCTCCACTTT.

The chain has TRBV6-5 and TRBJ1-5; no clear D gene. V lost 7 bases and J lost 9, with 13 bases in between. This CDR3 has 12 amino acids. Germline assignment: CDR1 MNHEY and CDR2 SVGAGI. The DNA for the CDR3 is TGTGCCAGCAACCCAGGCATGGGGCCCCAGCATTTT. It yields the protein CASNPGMGPQHF.